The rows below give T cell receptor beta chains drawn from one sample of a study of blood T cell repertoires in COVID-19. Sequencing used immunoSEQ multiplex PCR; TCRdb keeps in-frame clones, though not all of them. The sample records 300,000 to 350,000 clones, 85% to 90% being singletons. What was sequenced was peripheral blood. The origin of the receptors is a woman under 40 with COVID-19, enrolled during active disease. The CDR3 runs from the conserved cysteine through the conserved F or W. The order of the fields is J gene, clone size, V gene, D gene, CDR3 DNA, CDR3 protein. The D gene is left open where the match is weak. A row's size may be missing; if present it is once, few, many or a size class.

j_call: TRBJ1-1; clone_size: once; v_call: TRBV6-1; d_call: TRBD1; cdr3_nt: TGTGCCAGCAGTGAAGTCAGGGGGGAGGTAGAAGCTTTCTTT; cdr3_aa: CASSEVRGEVEAFF
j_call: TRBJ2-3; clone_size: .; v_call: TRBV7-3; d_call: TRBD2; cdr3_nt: TGTGCCAGCAGCCAGTTCTTTAGCGGGAGTGGGGGCACAGATACGCAGTATTTT; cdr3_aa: CASSQFFSGSGGTDTQYF
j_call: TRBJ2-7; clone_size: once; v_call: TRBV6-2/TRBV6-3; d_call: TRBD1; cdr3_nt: TGTGCCAGCAGCCCAGGGGGACAGGGTGGAATCAACGAGCAGTACTTC; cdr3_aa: CASSPGGQGGINEQYF
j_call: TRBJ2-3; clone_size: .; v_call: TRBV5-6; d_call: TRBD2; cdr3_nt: TGTGCCAGCAGCTTGGGCGGTGGCGGGAGGGCTGATACGCAGTATTTT; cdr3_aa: CASSLGGGGRADTQYF
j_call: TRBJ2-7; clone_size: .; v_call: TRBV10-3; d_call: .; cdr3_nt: TGTGCCATCCCACAGACAAAAAAGGGAGGTGCCTACGAGCAGTACTTC; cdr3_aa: CAIPQTKKGGAYEQYF
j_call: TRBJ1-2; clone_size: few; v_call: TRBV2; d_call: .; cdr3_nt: TGTGCCAGTGGGACACAAGCTAACTATGGCTACACCTTC; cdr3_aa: CASGTQANYGYTF
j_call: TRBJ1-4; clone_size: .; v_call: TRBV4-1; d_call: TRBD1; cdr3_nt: TGCGCCAGCAGCCAAGTTTTGGGACAGGGTAAAGAAAAACTGTTTTTT; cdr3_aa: CASSQVLGQGKEKLFF
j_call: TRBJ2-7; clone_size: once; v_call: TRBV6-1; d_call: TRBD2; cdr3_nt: TGTGCCAGCAGTGCCGCGGCTAGCGGGAGGGCCTACGAGCAGTACTTC; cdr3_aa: CASSAAASGRAYEQYF
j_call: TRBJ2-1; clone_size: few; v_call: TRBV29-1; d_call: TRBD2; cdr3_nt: TGCAGCGTCACTACTAGCGGGGGGGGGAATGAGCAGTTCTTC; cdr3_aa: CSVTTSGGGNEQFF
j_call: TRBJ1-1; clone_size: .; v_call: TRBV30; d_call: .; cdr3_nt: TGTGCCTGGAGTGTTGGGCAGGCCACCACTGAAGCTTTCTTT; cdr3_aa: CAWSVGQATTEAFF
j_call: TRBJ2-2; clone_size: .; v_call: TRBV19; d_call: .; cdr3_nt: TGTGCCAGTAGTATGGGGGGATTGGACACCGGGGAGCTGTTTTTT; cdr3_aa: CASSMGGLDTGELFF
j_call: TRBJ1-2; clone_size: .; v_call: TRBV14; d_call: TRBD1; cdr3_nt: TGTGCCAGCAGCCGGGACAGCCTTAACTATGGCTACACCTTC; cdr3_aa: CASSRDSLNYGYTF
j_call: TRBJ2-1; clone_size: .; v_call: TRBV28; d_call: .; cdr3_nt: TGTGCCAGCAGCATATTCACTTACTCCTACAATGAGCAGTTCTTC; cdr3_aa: CASSIFTYSYNEQFF
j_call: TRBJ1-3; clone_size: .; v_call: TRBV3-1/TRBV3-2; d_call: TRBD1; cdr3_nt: TGTGCCAGCAGCCCGACGACAGGGACTGGAAACACCATATATTTT; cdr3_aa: CASSPTTGTGNTIYF
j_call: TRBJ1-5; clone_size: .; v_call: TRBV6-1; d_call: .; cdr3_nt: TGTGCCAGCAGTGAAATGCCGGGGAGCAATCAGCCCCAGCATTTT; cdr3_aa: CASSEMPGSNQPQHF
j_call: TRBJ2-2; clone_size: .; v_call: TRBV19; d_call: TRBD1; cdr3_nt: TGTGCCAGTAGTCCTCCCCCGACAGGGATGGACACCGGGGAGCTGTTTTTT; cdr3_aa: CASSPPPTGMDTGELFF
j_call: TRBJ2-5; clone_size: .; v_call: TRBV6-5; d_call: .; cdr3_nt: TGTGCCAGCAGTTACTCGACAGTTGGAGAGACCCAGTACTTC; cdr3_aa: CASSYSTVGETQYF
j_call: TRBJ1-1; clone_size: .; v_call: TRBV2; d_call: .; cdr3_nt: TGTGCCAGCAGCGAAGGCAGGGCTGAAGCTTTCTTT; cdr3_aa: CASSEGRAEAFF
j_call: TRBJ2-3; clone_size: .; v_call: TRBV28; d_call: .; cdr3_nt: TGTGCCAGCAGTCTCCAGGGCGGGGGCACAGATACGCAGTATTTT; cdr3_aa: CASSLQGGGTDTQYF
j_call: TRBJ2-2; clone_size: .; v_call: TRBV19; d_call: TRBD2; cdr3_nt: TGTGCCAGTAGTATAGTTGCGGGAGATGACACCGGGGAGCTGTTTTTT; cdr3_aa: CASSIVAGDDTGELFF
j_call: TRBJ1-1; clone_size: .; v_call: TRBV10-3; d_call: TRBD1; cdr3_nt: TGTGCCATCAGTGAGTCGTTGGGACAGGGGGCGGGTACTGAAGCTTTCTTT; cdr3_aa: CAISESLGQGAGTEAFF
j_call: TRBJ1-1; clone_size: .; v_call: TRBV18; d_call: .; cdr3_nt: TGTGCCAGCTCACATGATAACAGGGCTAACACTGAAGCTTTCTTT; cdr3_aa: CASSHDNRANTEAFF
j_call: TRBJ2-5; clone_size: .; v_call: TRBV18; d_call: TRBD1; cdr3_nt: TGTGCCAGCTCACCCGGGACAGGCCACGAGACCCAGTACTTC; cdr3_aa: CASSPGTGHETQYF
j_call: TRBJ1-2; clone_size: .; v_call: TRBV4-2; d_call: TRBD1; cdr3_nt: TGTGCCAGCAGCCAAGACCGGACAGGAAACTATGGCTACACCTTC; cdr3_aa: CASSQDRTGNYGYTF
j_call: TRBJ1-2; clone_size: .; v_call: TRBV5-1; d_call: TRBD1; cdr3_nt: TGCGCCAGCAGCTTGGGTACAGGGGTTAACTATGGCTACACCTTC; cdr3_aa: CASSLGTGVNYGYTF
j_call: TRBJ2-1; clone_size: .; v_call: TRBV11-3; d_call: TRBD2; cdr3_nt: TGTGCCAGCAGCTTAGAAAGAGCGGGAGGGTACAATGAGCAGTTCTTC; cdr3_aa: CASSLERAGGYNEQFF
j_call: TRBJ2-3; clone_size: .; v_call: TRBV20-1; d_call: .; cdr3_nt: TGCAGTGCCAGTGCGGTCGTCACAGATACGCAGTATTTT; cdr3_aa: CSASAVVTDTQYF
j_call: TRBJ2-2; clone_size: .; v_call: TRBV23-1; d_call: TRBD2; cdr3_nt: TGCGCCAGCAGTCAATCGCAATCGGGAGGGGCCGGGGAGCTGTTTTTT; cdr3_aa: CASSQSQSGGAGELFF
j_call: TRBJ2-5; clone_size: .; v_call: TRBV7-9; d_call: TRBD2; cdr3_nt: TGTGCCAGCAGCCCAATACTAGCGTTTGTGGCAAAAGAGACCCAGTACTTC; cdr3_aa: CASSPILAFVAKETQYF
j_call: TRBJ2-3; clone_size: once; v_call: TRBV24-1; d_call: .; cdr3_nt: TGTGCCACCAGTCGAGCGGGTAGCACAGATACGCAGTATTTT; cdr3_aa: CATSRAGSTDTQYF
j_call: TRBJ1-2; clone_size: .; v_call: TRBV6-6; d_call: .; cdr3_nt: TGTGCCAGCAGTCGCGGCACTGCCGGGGAGGCTAACTATGGCTACACCTTC; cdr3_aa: CASSRGTAGEANYGYTF
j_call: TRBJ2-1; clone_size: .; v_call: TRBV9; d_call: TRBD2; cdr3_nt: TGTGCCAGCAGCTCGACCCTAGCGGGAGGGGGCTACAATGAGCAGTTCTTC; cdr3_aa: CASSSTLAGGGYNEQFF
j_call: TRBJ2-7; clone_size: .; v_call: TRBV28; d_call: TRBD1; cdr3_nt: TGTGCCAGCACAGACAGGGCCCCCTACGAGCAGTACTTC; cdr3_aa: CASTDRAPYEQYF
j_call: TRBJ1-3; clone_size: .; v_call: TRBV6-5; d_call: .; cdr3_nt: TGTGCCAGCACCATGACAGGAAACACCATATATTTT; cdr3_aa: CASTMTGNTIYF
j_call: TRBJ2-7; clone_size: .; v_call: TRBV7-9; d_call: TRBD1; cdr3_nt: TGTGCCAGCAGCTTCGACCTGACAGGGACCAACGAGCAGTACTTC; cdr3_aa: CASSFDLTGTNEQYF
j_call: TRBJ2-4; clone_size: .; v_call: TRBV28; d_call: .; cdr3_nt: TGTGCCAGCAGTCCATCTTTAATCTCCCTAGCCATTCAGTACTTC; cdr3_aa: CASSPSLISLAIQYF
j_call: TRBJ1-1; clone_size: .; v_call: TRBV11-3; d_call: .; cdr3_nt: TGTGCCAGCAGCTTAGACGGGCGTCCCGGGGTTGAAGCTTTCTTT; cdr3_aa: CASSLDGRPGVEAFF
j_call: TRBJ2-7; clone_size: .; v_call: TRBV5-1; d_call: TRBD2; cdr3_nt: TGCGCCAGCAGCTTGGCTCGGACAGCGGGGGCCCTCGAGCAGTACTTC; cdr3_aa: CASSLARTAGALEQYF
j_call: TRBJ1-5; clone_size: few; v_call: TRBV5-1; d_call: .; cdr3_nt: TGCGCCAGCAGCTTGGGGGGCGATCAGCCCCAGCATTTT; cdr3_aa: CASSLGGDQPQHF
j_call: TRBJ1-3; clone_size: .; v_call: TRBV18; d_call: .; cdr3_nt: TGTGCCAGCTCACGGGGCCAGGTCCAAGGAAACACCATATATTTT; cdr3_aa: CASSRGQVQGNTIYF
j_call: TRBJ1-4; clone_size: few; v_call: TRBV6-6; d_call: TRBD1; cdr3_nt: TGTGCCAGCAGTTCGGACAGGGGGGTTCTTCACGAAAAACTGTTTTTT; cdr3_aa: CASSSDRGVLHEKLFF
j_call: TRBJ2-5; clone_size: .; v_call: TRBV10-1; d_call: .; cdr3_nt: TGCGCCACCCGCAGGGCGAGGAAGACCCAGTACTTC; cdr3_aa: CATRRARKTQYF
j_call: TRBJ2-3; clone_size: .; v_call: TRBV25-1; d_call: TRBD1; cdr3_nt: TGTGCCAGCAGTGAATATGGGACAGGGGTCACAGATACGCAGTATTTT; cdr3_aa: CASSEYGTGVTDTQYF
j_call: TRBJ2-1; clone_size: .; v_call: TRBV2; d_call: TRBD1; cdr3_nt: TGTGCCAGCAGTGAAGTAGGGACAGAATACTATGAGCAGTTCTTC; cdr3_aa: CASSEVGTEYYEQFF
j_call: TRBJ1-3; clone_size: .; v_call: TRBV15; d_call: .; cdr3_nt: TGTGCCACCAGCAGAGATGGGCAGTCCCTCTCTGGAAACACCATATATTTT; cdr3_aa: CATSRDGQSLSGNTIYF
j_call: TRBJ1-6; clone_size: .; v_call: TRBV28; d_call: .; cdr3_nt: TGTGCCAGCAGTTTTTCGTCACCCCTCCACTTT; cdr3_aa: CASSFSSPLHF
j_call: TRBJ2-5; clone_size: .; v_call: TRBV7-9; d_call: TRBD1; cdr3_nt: TGTGCCAGCAGCATGACAGGGCCCCCAGAGACCCAGTACTTC; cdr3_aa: CASSMTGPPETQYF
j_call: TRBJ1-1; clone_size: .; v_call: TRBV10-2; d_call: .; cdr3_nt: TGCGCCAGCAGTGAGTCGGTGGGGGGTTCAGACACTGAAGCTTTCTTT; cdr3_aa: CASSESVGGSDTEAFF
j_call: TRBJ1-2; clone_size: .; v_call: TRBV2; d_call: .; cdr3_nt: TGTGCCAGCAGTGAAGCTCGGTTCTATGGCTACACCTTC; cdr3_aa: CASSEARFYGYTF
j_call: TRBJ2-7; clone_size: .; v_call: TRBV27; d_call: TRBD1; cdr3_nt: TGTGCCAGCAGTTTCGACGGGGGACAGGGCCTCTACGAGCAGTACTTC; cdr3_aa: CASSFDGGQGLYEQYF